The rows below give T cell receptor beta chains drawn from one sample of a study of cytomegalovirus exposure and HLA in healthy donors. Produced via immunoSEQ multiplex PCR; TCRdb's table is partial and in-frame only. The sample lists some 200,000 clones, approximately 81% occurring once. Sequenced sample: PBMCs. The receptors were gathered from a woman in her thirties in good health and CMV-seronegative. The CDR3 runs from the conserved cysteine through the conserved F or W. Size tells how often a clone was seen (once, few, many) or the class of an expanded clone, and some rows leave it out.

CDR3aa: CASSEGGATDTQYF
abundance: -
v_gene: TRBV6-4

CDR3aa: CASRDRGPVHEQYF
abundance: -
v_gene: TRBV6-5

CDR3aa: CASSEVQGGYTF
abundance: -
v_gene: TRBV2

CDR3aa: CAWTGNTGELFF
abundance: -
v_gene: TRBV30

CDR3aa: CASGVQGGTSPLHF
abundance: -
v_gene: TRBV5-8

CDR3aa: CASSMALGTSGISDTQYF
abundance: -
v_gene: TRBV19

CDR3aa: CASSLDLTGLIGAFF
abundance: -
v_gene: TRBV11-2

CDR3aa: CASSLRPGQLSNQPQHF
abundance: few
v_gene: TRBV27

CDR3aa: CASSLDSAGTGELFF
abundance: -
v_gene: TRBV7-7

CDR3aa: CASSQSGGLETQYF
abundance: -
v_gene: TRBV23-1

CDR3aa: CASSYSGLGYEQYF
abundance: -
v_gene: TRBV6-5

CDR3aa: CASSFQGGNTEAFF
abundance: few
v_gene: TRBV11-2

CDR3aa: CAWSAGIPGTEAFF
abundance: -
v_gene: TRBV30

CDR3aa: CACGTSGIPQETQYF
abundance: -
v_gene: TRBV30

CDR3aa: CASSQEAGVAVQYF
abundance: -
v_gene: TRBV4-3

CDR3aa: CASSSTSTDTQYF
abundance: -
v_gene: TRBV5-4

CDR3aa: CASSVLGSGKAYEQYF
abundance: -
v_gene: TRBV28

CDR3aa: CASSRVAGQGNNEQFF
abundance: few
v_gene: TRBV7-3

CDR3aa: CASSPKAGGIVNEQFF
abundance: -
v_gene: TRBV4-3

CDR3aa: CASSQAAGQGALYEQYF
abundance: once
v_gene: TRBV4-3

CDR3aa: CASSPGGVGVEKLFF
abundance: -
v_gene: TRBV5-4

CDR3aa: CASSSRTNQPQHF
abundance: -
v_gene: TRBV19

CDR3aa: CASSHGRGTEAFF
abundance: -
v_gene: TRBV4-3

CDR3aa: CASSLGQEKLFF
abundance: -
v_gene: TRBV5-4

CDR3aa: CASSPGQESTDTQYF
abundance: -
v_gene: TRBV28

CDR3aa: CASSTWTGGTEAFF
abundance: once
v_gene: TRBV6-1

CDR3aa: CASSHGAGPGSEQYF
abundance: -
v_gene: TRBV6-5

CDR3aa: CASSQEAGGGREQYF
abundance: -
v_gene: TRBV4-1

CDR3aa: CASGHLNYGYTF
abundance: -
v_gene: TRBV28

CDR3aa: CASSISVYQPQHF
abundance: -
v_gene: TRBV19

CDR3aa: CASSDRGYQETQYF
abundance: -
v_gene: TRBV2

CDR3aa: CASSDPGGTEAFF
abundance: -
v_gene: TRBV6-1

CDR3aa: CASMVTGDNEQFF
abundance: -
v_gene: TRBV2

CDR3aa: CASSPANEGAYEQYF
abundance: -
v_gene: TRBV28

CDR3aa: CASSQQELTQETQYF
abundance: once
v_gene: TRBV4-1

CDR3aa: CASSLSTGKKLFF
abundance: once
v_gene: TRBV7-2

CDR3aa: CASSAGPWYNEQFF
abundance: -
v_gene: TRBV27

CDR3aa: CSIRTGGSYGYTF
abundance: -
v_gene: TRBV29-1

CDR3aa: CASSYGGNTYEQYF
abundance: few
v_gene: TRBV6-6

CDR3aa: CASTQWGERTDTQYF
abundance: -
v_gene: TRBV27

CDR3aa: CATQIGGGNQPQHF
abundance: -
v_gene: TRBV15

CDR3aa: CASSPRAGNSNQPQHF
abundance: -
v_gene: TRBV7-2

CDR3aa: CASTSRGTYNEQFF
abundance: -
v_gene: TRBV5-4

CDR3aa: CASSQPGTDTQYF
abundance: -
v_gene: TRBV4-1

CDR3aa: CASSPVNNSPLHF
abundance: -
v_gene: TRBV6-1

CDR3aa: CASSRRGDQETQYF
abundance: -
v_gene: TRBV7-2

CDR3aa: CASSSGFPSYEQYF
abundance: -
v_gene: TRBV14

CDR3aa: CASSPTVNTQETQYF
abundance: -
v_gene: TRBV18

CDR3aa: CASSSREREGHKNIQYF
abundance: -
v_gene: TRBV21-1

CDR3aa: CASSPLDRDIQYF
abundance: -
v_gene: TRBV28

CDR3aa: CASSSGLAGMGTF
abundance: -
v_gene: TRBV28

CDR3aa: CASSLGTSGRPRSYEQYF
abundance: -
v_gene: TRBV11-2

CDR3aa: CASSYKGTGELFF
abundance: -
v_gene: TRBV6-5

CDR3aa: CASSLAPGQIITGELFF
abundance: few
v_gene: TRBV5-4

CDR3aa: CASSFRVDDNEQFF
abundance: -
v_gene: TRBV5-1

CDR3aa: CAGTGGHPVTF
abundance: -
v_gene: TRBV7-9

CDR3aa: CATSLQQVDTQYF
abundance: -
v_gene: TRBV15

CDR3aa: CASSFAGTGGSNEKLFF
abundance: -
v_gene: TRBV7-2

CDR3aa: CASTLLAGALDEQFF
abundance: -
v_gene: TRBV6-1

CDR3aa: CAREREKLFF
abundance: few
v_gene: TRBV5-6